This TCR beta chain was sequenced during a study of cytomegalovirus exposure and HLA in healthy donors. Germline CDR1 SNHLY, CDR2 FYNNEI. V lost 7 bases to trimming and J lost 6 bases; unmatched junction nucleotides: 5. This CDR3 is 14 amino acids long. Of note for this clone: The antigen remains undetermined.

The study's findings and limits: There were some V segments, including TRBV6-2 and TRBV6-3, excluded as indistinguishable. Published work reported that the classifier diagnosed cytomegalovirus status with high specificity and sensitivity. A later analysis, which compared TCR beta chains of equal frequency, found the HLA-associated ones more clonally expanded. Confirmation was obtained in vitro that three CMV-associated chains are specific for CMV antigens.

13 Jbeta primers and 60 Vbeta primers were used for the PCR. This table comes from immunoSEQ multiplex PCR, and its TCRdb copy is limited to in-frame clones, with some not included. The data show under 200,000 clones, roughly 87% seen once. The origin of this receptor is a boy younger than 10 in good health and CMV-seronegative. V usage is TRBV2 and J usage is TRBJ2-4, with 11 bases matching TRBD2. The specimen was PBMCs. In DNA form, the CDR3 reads TGTGCCAGCAACCCCGGGACTAGCGGAAACATTCAGTACTTC. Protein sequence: CASNPGTSGNIQYF.